The 27 T cell receptor beta chains below all came from one sample that was sequenced in a study of blood T cell repertoires in COVID-19. Clones were sequenced by immunoSEQ multiplex PCR, and TCRdb holds only the in-frame ones, with some missing. The sample includes more than 350,000 clones, 75% to 90% of them seen just once. The sequencing input was PBMCs or T cells enriched from blood (not recorded which). The receptors here all came from a man in his late teens or twenties who had recovered from COVID-19.

The gene calls are TRBV3-1 (or the pseudogene TRBV3-2) and TRBJ2-7, with D maybe TRBD2 (6 bases). Germline CDR1 and CDR2: LGHDT and YNNKEL (reference sequence). V gave up 3 bases and J gave up 4 bases, with 10 bases separating them. This CDR3 spans 13 amino acids. The CDR3 region is CASSHPGTYEQYF. The CDR3, as DNA: TGTGCCAGCAGCCACCCCGGGACTTACGAGCAGTACTTC.

This clone was found a few times. The chain links TRBV28 to TRBJ1-4; 7 bases line up with TRBD1. Trimming cost V 3 bases and J 4 bases; bases outside gene matches: 5. The germline CDR1 and CDR2 sequences are MDHEN and SYDVKM. The CDR3 covers 15 residues. The CDR3 DNA is TGTGCCAGCAGTTTCGCAGGGGGGATTAATGAAAAACTGTTTTTT. Translating gives CASSFAGGINEKLFF.

The gene calls are TRBV5-1 and TRBJ2-5, with 7 bases identical to TRBD1. The ends lost 5 bases at V and 6 bases at J; junction bases unmatched: 16. The CDR3 sequence is 16 residues long. CDR1 and CDR2 (germline): SGHRS, YFSETQ. The CDR3 nucleotides read TGCGCCAGCAGTTTCGGGGACAGAGGATATGGAAAGACCCAGTACTTC. Amino acid sequence: CASSFGDRGYGKTQYF.

The genes are TRBV4-3 and TRBJ2-1, with 7 bases aligning to TRBD1. Germline assignment: CDR1 LGHNA and CDR2 YSLEER. The ends lost 0 bases at V and 3 bases at J; junction bases unmatched: 2. This CDR3 comprises 15 residues. The CDR3 nucleotides read TGCGCCAGCAGCCAAGATGGGACAGTCTACAATGAGCAGTTCTTC. It specifies CASSQDGTVYNEQFF.

This chain links TRBV18 with TRBJ1-2; D ambiguous. The CDR3 consists of 13 residues. V lost 3 bases to trimming and J lost 4 bases, with 9 bases between them. CDR1 KGHSH and CDR2 LQKENI come from the germline V gene. CDR3 sequence: CASSPEQIYGYTF. CDR3 DNA: TGTGCCAGCTCACCCGAACAAATCTATGGCTACACCTTC.

This clone was observed a single time. The J gene is TRBJ2-3, the V gene TRBV29-1; 13 nucleotides line up with TRBD2. The length of the CDR3 is 15 residues. CDR1 is SQVTM, CDR2 ANQGSEA, per germline. The ends lost 4 bases at V and 0 bases at J; junction bases unmatched: 1. The DNA of the CDR3 is TGCAGCGTTGGGGGACTAGCGGGGAGCACAGATACGCAGTATTTT. Its translation: CSVGGLAGSTDTQYF.

V and J are TRBV27 and TRBJ1-5; weak D call: TRBD1 (6 bases). The CDR3 runs to 16 residues. Germline V lookup: CDR1 MNHEY, CDR2 SMNVEV (reference sequence). V shed 0 bases and J shed 4 bases, with 13 bases lying between them. CDR3 amino acids: CASSLSWVTGNQPQHF. The CDR3 bases are TGTGCCAGCAGTTTATCTTGGGTAACAGGGAATCAGCCCCAGCATTTT.

Written as DNA, the CDR3 is TGTGCCAGCAGCTCCGGGACTGAACTCTATGGCTACACCTTC. Amino acids: CASSSGTELYGYTF. J is TRBJ1-2 and V is TRBV5-6; possible D gene TRBD1, 5 bases. This CDR3 is built from 14 residues. With 3 bases removed from V and 4 bases from J, the gap between germline ends came to 13 bases. Germline values: CDR1 SGHDT, CDR2 YYEEEE. The complete variable domain, with remaining parts taken from reference TRBV5-6 and TRBJ1-2, reads DAGVTQSPTHLIKTRGQQVTLRCSPKSGHDTVSWYQQALGQGPQFIFQYYEEEERQRGNFPDRFSGHQFPNYSSELNVNALLLGDSALYLCASSSGTELYGYTFGSGTRLTVV.

This chain uses TRBV7-9 with TRBJ1-2; 10 bases are shared with TRBD1. V shed 4 bases and J 6 bases; nucleotides not matched to a gene: 5. CDR1 and CDR2 (germline): SEHNR, FQNEAQ (reference sequence). The CDR3 spans 14 residues. The CDR3 loop is CASSSRTGGDGYTF. CDR3 nucleotide sequence: TGTGCCAGCAGCTCAAGGACAGGGGGGGATGGCTACACCTTC.

The J gene is TRBJ2-5, the V gene TRBV19; weak D call: TRBD2 (6 bases). This CDR3 region has 13 residues. Trimming took 1 base from V and 8 from J, leaving 11 bases between them. From germline, CDR1 is LNHDA and CDR2 SQIVND (reference sequence). In DNA, the CDR3 is TGTGCCAGTAGTATAGTCACGGGGGAAACCCAGTACTTC. It yields the protein CASSIVTGETQYF.

A note on this clone: At one boundary the junction diverges from the germline segment, which might be a read error. The chain uses TRBV7-9 and TRBJ2-7, with 9 bases aligning to TRBD1. This CDR3 is 16 amino acids long. Germline V gives CDR1 SEHNR, CDR2 FQNEAQ (reference sequence). This CDR3 reads CASRLEPGQGPYEQYF. The CDR3 DNA reads TGTGCCAGCAGGTTAGAACCGGGACAGGGACCCTACGAGCAGTACTTC. Full variable domain (remainder filled in from reference TRBV7-9 and TRBJ2-7): DTGVSQNPRHKITKRGQNVTFRCDPISEHNRLYWYRQTLGQGPEFLTYFQNEAQLEKSRLLSDRFSAERPKGSFSTLEIQRTEQGDSAMYLCASRLEPGQGPYEQYFGPGTRLTVT.

This chain uses TRBV24-1 with TRBJ2-1; D perhaps matches TRBD1 (5 bases). The CDR3 runs to 15 residues. With 3 bases removed from V and 5 bases from J, the gap between germline ends came to 13 bases. In germline, CDR1 is KGHDR, CDR2 SFDVKD. As DNA, the CDR3 is TGTGCCACCAGTGATCCCCGGACACCTGACAATGAGCAGTTCTTC. This codes for CATSDPRTPDNEQFF.

V usage is TRBV27 and J usage is TRBJ2-7; perhaps TRBD1 as D (5 bases). Germline V gives CDR1 MNHEY, CDR2 SMNVEV (reference sequence). V dropped 4 bases and J dropped 3 bases, with 13 bases sitting between them. The CDR3 loop spans 14 amino acids. Here the CDR3 reads CASSYRDRYYEQYF. In DNA, the CDR3 is TGTGCCAGCAGTTATAGAGACAGATACTACGAGCAGTACTTC.

This clone occurred a few times. This sequence joins TRBV7-2 and TRBJ2-7; the match to TRBD1 covers 9 bases. Trimming at V came to 1 base and at J to 5 bases, leaving 0 bases not matched to a gene. Per the germline V gene, CDR1 is SGHTA and CDR2 is FQGNSA. CDR3 length equals 13 residues. The chain's CDR3 is CASSLGTGDEQYF. CDR3 nucleotide sequence: TGTGCCAGCAGCTTAGGGACAGGGGACGAGCAGTACTTC.

The chain employs TRBV29-1 and TRBJ2-3, with D tentatively TRBD1 (5 bases). The germline V gene has CDR1 SQVTM and CDR2 ANQGSEA. This CDR3 region has 13 residues. The ends were cut back, 4 bases at V and 0 bases at J, with 8 bases in the middle. The CDR3 loop reads CSVAGFSTDTQYF. As DNA, the CDR3 is TGCAGCGTTGCAGGGTTTAGCACAGATACGCAGTATTTT.

The rearrangement links TRBV7-3 to TRBJ2-2; the match to TRBD2 covers 7 bases. V was pared by 1 base and J by 5 bases, with 7 bases of the junction left unmatched. This CDR3 contains 16 residues. Per the germline V gene, CDR1 is SGHTA and CDR2 is FQGTGA. DNA of the CDR3: TGTGCCAGCAGCTTAAGACTAGCCGGGGTGACCGGGGAGCTGTTTTTT. It is translated as CASSLRLAGVTGELFF. Using reference TRBV7-3 and TRBJ2-2 for the parts outside the CDR3, the full variable domain is GAGVSQTPSNKVTEKGKYVELRCDPISGHTALYWYRQSLGQGPEFLIYFQGTGAADDSGLPNDRFFAVRPEGSVSTLKIQRTERGDSAVYLCASSLRLAGVTGELFFGEGSRLTVL.

The rearrangement links TRBV28 to TRBJ2-7, with 14 bases matching TRBD2. The CDR3 spans 16 residues. CDR1 is MDHEN and CDR2 is SYDVKM in the germline V gene. Trimming took 6 bases from V and 5 from J; bases not matched to a gene: 9. The DNA for the CDR3 is TGTGCCAGCAGACCTTCCGGGACTAGCGGGAGAAACGAGCAGTACTTC. Protein product: CASRPSGTSGRNEQYF.

This rearrangement joins TRBV25-1 to TRBJ1-6; D is uncertain. The germline V gene encodes CDR1 MGHDK and CDR2 SYGVNS. CDR3 length: 11 residues. V lost 6 bases and J lost 6, with 3 bases in between. The CDR3 DNA is TGTGCCAGCAGGAGTAATTCACCCCTCCACTTT. This encodes CASRSNSPLHF.

Comments on this clone: The sample contains more than one DNA sequence encoding this CDR3. The gene calls are TRBV19 and TRBJ1-2, with TRBD1 identical over 9 bases. The CDR3 extends over 14 amino acids. The V segment lost 5 bases and the J segment 2 bases; nucleotides outside the gene matches: 3. Per germline, CDR1 LNHDA and CDR2 SQIVND (reference sequence). CDR3 in amino acids: CASSPGTGNYGYTF. CDR3 DNA: TGTGCCAGTAGTCCCGGGACAGGGAACTATGGCTACACCTTC.

The chain couples TRBV28 to TRBJ1-2; 11 nucleotides line up with TRBD1. This CDR3 is 16 amino acids long. V trimming: 0 bases; J trimming: 6 bases; junction bases outside the gene matches: 6. Germline CDR1 is MDHEN and CDR2 is SYDVKM. The CDR3 nucleotides read TGTGCCAGCAGTTTATGGGCCGGGACAGGGGGTAATGGCTACACCTTC. Protein product: CASSLWAGTGGNGYTF.

The genes are TRBV1 and TRBJ2-1; the table's D gene call, TRBD2, was not cross checked with the DNA. TRBV1 constitutes a pseudogene. The CDR3 contains 17 residues. CDR3 in amino acids: CTRTRGLAGSPRGEQFF. Here the CDR3 DNA reads TGCACCAGGACCCGGGGCCTAGCGGGATCCCCCAGGGGAGAGCAGTTCTTC.

The chain is built from TRBV5-1 and TRBJ1-1; TRBD1 agrees at 7 bases. This CDR3 contains 17 residues. The germline gives CDR1 SGHRS, CDR2 YFSETQ. V lost 1 base to trimming and J lost 0 bases; unmatched junction nucleotides: 9. The CDR3 DNA sequence: TGCGCCAGCAGCTTGCTACCCCAGGGGACAGTGAACACTGAAGCTTTCTTT. Its protein product is CASSLLPQGTVNTEAFF.

This clone was detected once. The chain carries TRBV19 and TRBJ2-5; 9 bases are shared with TRBD1. CDR3 size: 13 residues. Germline CDR1 reads LNHDA; CDR2 reads SQIVND (reference sequence). The trim removed 4 bases at V and 6 bases at J, leaving 3 bases unmatched. CDR3 loop: CASSRDRAQTQYF. The CDR3, as DNA: TGTGCCAGTAGTAGGGACAGGGCACAGACCCAGTACTTC.

V and J are TRBV7-3 and TRBJ2-1, with 15 nucleotides matching TRBD2. Germline V CDR1 and CDR2: SGHTA, FQGTGA. After removal of 5 bases from V and 2 bases from J, the junction contained 7 bases not matched to a gene. The CDR3 has 18 residues. CDR3 coding DNA: TGTGCCAGCAGCCACGGACTAGCGGGGGGGAGTCCCTACAATGAGCAGTTCTTC. Translation: CASSHGLAGGSPYNEQFF.

This clone was found many times. Written as DNA, the CDR3 is TGTGCCAGCAGCCAGCCGACAGGGCAGGGGGCGAGGGAGCAGTACTTC. The encoded protein is CASSQPTGQGAREQYF. The V and J genes are TRBV3-1 (or the pseudogene TRBV3-2) and TRBJ2-7; TRBD1 matches at 8 bases. The length of the CDR3 is 16 residues. The germline V gene encodes CDR1 LGHDT and CDR2 YNNKEL (reference sequence). The V and J ends lost 3 bases and 7 bases, in that order; junction bases with no gene match: 14.

The chain carries TRBV6-5 and TRBJ2-7, with 9 bases matching TRBD1. V trimming: 6 bases; J trimming: 0 bases; junction bases outside the gene matches: 6. This CDR3 is 15 amino acids long. Germline V gene sequence: CDR1 MNHEY, CDR2 SVGAGI. CDR3 region: CASRRGQGSSYEQYF. The CDR3 nucleotides are TGTGCCAGCAGGAGGGGACAGGGAAGCTCCTACGAGCAGTACTTC.

The chain recombines TRBV5-1 with TRBJ1-4; 7 nucleotides match TRBD1. V trimming: 4 bases; J trimming: 5 bases; junction bases outside the gene matches: 5. CDR3 length: 14 amino acids. The germline gives CDR1 SGHRS, CDR2 YFSETQ. DNA of the CDR3: TGCGCCAGCAGCATGACAGGGCGGAATGAAAAACTGTTTTTT. Its protein is CASSMTGRNEKLFF.